A selection of T cell receptor beta chains follows, all from one sample in a study of shared clonotypes between healthy human individuals. The method was immunoSEQ multiplex PCR; TCRdb's version includes in-frame clones alone and lacks a portion of them. This table holds some 2.1 million clones, just under 95% found once. The sequencing input was naive CD8+ T cells from PBMCs. The receptors stem from a man aged 18 to 30 in good health. Some clones in this sample may be carry-over from other donors' samples. The CDR3 runs from the conserved cysteine through the conserved F or W. The order of the fields is J gene, D gene, clone size, V gene, CDR3 DNA, CDR3 protein. The D gene is left open where the match is weak. Where a row states a size, it is once, few, many or the class of an expanded clone; other rows omit it.

j_call: TRBJ2-5
d_call: NA
clone_size: NA
v_call: TRBV27
cdr3_nt: TGTGCCAGCAGTTCGGACAGTTTTAGGACCCAGTACTTC
cdr3_aa: CASSSDSFRTQYF

j_call: TRBJ1-1
d_call: NA
clone_size: NA
v_call: TRBV7-9
cdr3_nt: TGTGCCAGCAGCTTCTCAGGGGTTGGCACTGAAGCTTTCTTT
cdr3_aa: CASSFSGVGTEAFF

j_call: TRBJ1-4
d_call: NA
clone_size: NA
v_call: TRBV5-5
cdr3_nt: TGTGCCAGCAGCCTACTTCCTGCAACTAATGAAAAACTGTTTTTT
cdr3_aa: CASSLLPATNEKLFF

j_call: TRBJ2-1
d_call: TRBD1
clone_size: NA
v_call: TRBV19
cdr3_nt: TGTGCCAGTAGAGGGACAGGGTGGGGTGAGCAGTTCTTC
cdr3_aa: CASRGTGWGEQFF

j_call: TRBJ2-7
d_call: NA
clone_size: NA
v_call: TRBV4-3
cdr3_nt: TGCGCCAGCAGCCAAGATCGGGGCGGGATAGCCTACGAGCAGTACTTC
cdr3_aa: CASSQDRGGIAYEQYF

j_call: TRBJ2-7
d_call: NA
clone_size: NA
v_call: TRBV25-1
cdr3_nt: TGTGCCAGCAGCACGGAAGGCTACGAGCAGTACTTC
cdr3_aa: CASSTEGYEQYF

j_call: TRBJ1-5
d_call: TRBD1
clone_size: NA
v_call: TRBV19
cdr3_nt: TGTGCCACCTCCGGGACAGGATACCCCGCGTATCAGCCCCAGCATTTT
cdr3_aa: CATSGTGYPAYQPQHF

j_call: TRBJ1-3
d_call: NA
clone_size: NA
v_call: TRBV21-1
cdr3_nt: TGTGCCAGCAGCGGACGGGACTGTTCCTCTGGAAACACCATATATTTT
cdr3_aa: CASSGRDCSSGNTIYF

j_call: TRBJ1-1
d_call: TRBD1
clone_size: once
v_call: TRBV19
cdr3_nt: TGTGCCAGTAGTTTCGGACAGGGGGATTTGACTGAAGCTTTCTTT
cdr3_aa: CASSFGQGDLTEAFF

j_call: TRBJ1-2
d_call: TRBD1
clone_size: NA
v_call: TRBV27
cdr3_nt: TGTGCCAGCAGTTACAACAGGGGGCGGATCGATGGCTACACCTTC
cdr3_aa: CASSYNRGRIDGYTF

j_call: TRBJ2-1
d_call: NA
clone_size: NA
v_call: TRBV5-5
cdr3_nt: TGTGCCAGCAGCTTGGTGTCCGCCCCCTACAATGAGCAGTTCTTC
cdr3_aa: CASSLVSAPYNEQFF

j_call: TRBJ1-2
d_call: TRBD1
clone_size: NA
v_call: TRBV6-1
cdr3_nt: TGTGCCAGCACGTCCCTTACAGGGGGCTCGTTTGGCTACACCTTC
cdr3_aa: CASTSLTGGSFGYTF

j_call: TRBJ1-2
d_call: NA
clone_size: NA
v_call: TRBV4-1
cdr3_nt: TGCGCCAGCAGCCAAGATAAGACCGAACGGAGCTACACCTTC
cdr3_aa: CASSQDKTERSYTF

j_call: TRBJ2-7
d_call: TRBD2
clone_size: once
v_call: TRBV5-1
cdr3_nt: TGCGCCAGCAGCTCCGGACTAGGGATGGACGAGCAGTACTTC
cdr3_aa: CASSSGLGMDEQYF

j_call: TRBJ2-3
d_call: TRBD1
clone_size: once
v_call: TRBV7-9
cdr3_nt: TGTGCCAGCAGCATGCAGACAGGGGCAGATACGCAGTATTTT
cdr3_aa: CASSMQTGADTQYF

j_call: TRBJ2-2
d_call: TRBD2
clone_size: NA
v_call: TRBV28
cdr3_nt: TGTGCCAGCAGCAGGACTAGCGGGGGGAACACCGGGGAGCTGTTTTTT
cdr3_aa: CASSRTSGGNTGELFF

j_call: TRBJ2-7
d_call: TRBD1
clone_size: NA
v_call: TRBV2
cdr3_nt: TGTGCCAGCCAGGGGGCTCAGAAAGAGCAGTACTTC
cdr3_aa: CASQGAQKEQYF

j_call: TRBJ2-2
d_call: TRBD1
clone_size: NA
v_call: TRBV5-6
cdr3_nt: TGTGCCAGCAGCTTGGCCACAGGGGGCTTTGGCACCGGGGAGCTGTTTTTT
cdr3_aa: CASSLATGGFGTGELFF

j_call: TRBJ2-5
d_call: NA
clone_size: NA
v_call: TRBV4-3
cdr3_nt: TGCGCCAGCAGCCAAGATTGGGGACGCCAAGAGACCCAGTACTTC
cdr3_aa: CASSQDWGRQETQYF

j_call: TRBJ2-7
d_call: NA
clone_size: NA
v_call: TRBV30
cdr3_nt: TGTGCCTGGAGTGTAAAGTATAGGAACACTCGCTCCTACGAGCAGTACTTC
cdr3_aa: CAWSVKYRNTRSYEQYF

j_call: TRBJ1-5
d_call: NA
clone_size: NA
v_call: TRBV27
cdr3_nt: TGTGCCAGCAGTTTGGGACGGCACAATCAGCCCCAGCATTTT
cdr3_aa: CASSLGRHNQPQHF

j_call: TRBJ2-1
d_call: NA
clone_size: NA
v_call: TRBV15
cdr3_nt: TGTGCCACCAGCATCTTCAGGGGTTTACACAATGAGCAGTTCTTC
cdr3_aa: CATSIFRGLHNEQFF

j_call: TRBJ1-1
d_call: NA
clone_size: NA
v_call: TRBV5-1
cdr3_nt: TGCGCCAGCAGCTTGGTAAACAGGGCTGGAACTGAAGCTTTCTTT
cdr3_aa: CASSLVNRAGTEAFF

j_call: TRBJ2-2
d_call: TRBD2
clone_size: once
v_call: TRBV27
cdr3_nt: TGTGCCAGCAGTCTCGGGACTAGCGGGAGGGCCGGGGAGCTGTTTTTT
cdr3_aa: CASSLGTSGRAGELFF

j_call: TRBJ2-5
d_call: TRBD2
clone_size: NA
v_call: TRBV9
cdr3_nt: TGTGCCAGCAGCGACCGGGGAGGGAGGGGTTTAGAGACCCAGTACTTC
cdr3_aa: CASSDRGGRGLETQYF

j_call: TRBJ2-2
d_call: NA
clone_size: NA
v_call: TRBV7-3
cdr3_nt: TGTGCCAGCAGCTTTATCAGTAACACCGGGGAGCTGTTTTTT
cdr3_aa: CASSFISNTGELFF

j_call: TRBJ1-2
d_call: NA
clone_size: NA
v_call: TRBV6-6
cdr3_nt: TGTGCCAGCAGTTACTCTCTCCAGGTGGAGTATGGCTACACCTTC
cdr3_aa: CASSYSLQVEYGYTF